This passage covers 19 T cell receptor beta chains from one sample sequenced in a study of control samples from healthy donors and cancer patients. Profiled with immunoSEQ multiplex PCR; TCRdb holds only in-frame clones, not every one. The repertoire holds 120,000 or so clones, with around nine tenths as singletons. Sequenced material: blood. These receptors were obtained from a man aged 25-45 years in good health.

The CDR3 region is CAWSEDSPGNTIYF. CDR3 coding DNA: TGTGCCTGGAGTGAAGACAGTCCTGGAAACACCATATATTTT. The V and J genes are TRBV30 and TRBJ1-3; D perhaps matches TRBD1 (5 bases). Germline assignment: CDR1 GTSNPN and CDR2 SVGIG (reference sequence). The CDR3 consists of 14 residues. V dropped 1 base and J dropped 2 bases, with 9 bases sitting between them. The variable domain in full, with the rest retrieved from reference TRBV30 and TRBJ1-3, is SQTIHQWPATLVQPVGSPLSLECTVEGTSNPNLYWYRQAAGRGLQLLFYSVGIGQISSEVPQNLSASRPQDRQFILSSKKLLLSDSGFYLCAWSEDSPGNTIYFGEGSWLTVV.

The CDR3 loop is CASSRGTTDTIYF. DNA of the CDR3: TGTGCCAGCAGCCGCGGGACAACGGACACCATATATTTT. The chain joins TRBV11-3 to TRBJ1-3; tentative D call: TRBD1 (6 bases). This CDR3 spans 13 amino acids. Germline V gene sequence: CDR1 SGHNT, CDR2 YENEEA. Trimming pared 5 bases from V and 8 bases from J, leaving 13 bases between.

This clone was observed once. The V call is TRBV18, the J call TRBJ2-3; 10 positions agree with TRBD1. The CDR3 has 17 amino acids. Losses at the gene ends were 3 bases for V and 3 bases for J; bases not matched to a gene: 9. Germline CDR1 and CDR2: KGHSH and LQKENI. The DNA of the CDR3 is TGTGCCAGCTCACCTCTCCTTCCGGGACAGGGGACAGATACGCAGTATTTT. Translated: CASSPLLPGQGTDTQYF.

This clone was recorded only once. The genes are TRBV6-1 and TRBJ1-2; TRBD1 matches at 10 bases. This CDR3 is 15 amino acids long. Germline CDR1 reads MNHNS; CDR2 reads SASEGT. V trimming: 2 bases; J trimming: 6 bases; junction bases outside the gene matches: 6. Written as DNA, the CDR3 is TGTGCCAGCAGTGAAAAATCTGGGACAGGGGATGGCTACACCTTC. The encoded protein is CASSEKSGTGDGYTF.

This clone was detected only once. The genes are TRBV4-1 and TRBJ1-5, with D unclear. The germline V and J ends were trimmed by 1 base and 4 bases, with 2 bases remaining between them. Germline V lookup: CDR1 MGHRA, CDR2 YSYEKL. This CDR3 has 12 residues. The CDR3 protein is CASSQGNQPQHF. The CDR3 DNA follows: TGCGCCAGCAGCCAAGGGAATCAGCCCCAGCATTTT.

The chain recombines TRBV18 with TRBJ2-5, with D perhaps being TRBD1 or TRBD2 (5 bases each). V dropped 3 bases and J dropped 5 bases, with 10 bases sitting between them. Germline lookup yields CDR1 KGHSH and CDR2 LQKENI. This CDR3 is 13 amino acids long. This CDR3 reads CASSPPGRETQYF. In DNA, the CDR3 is TGTGCCAGCTCACCCCCGGGACGGGAGACCCAGTACTTC.

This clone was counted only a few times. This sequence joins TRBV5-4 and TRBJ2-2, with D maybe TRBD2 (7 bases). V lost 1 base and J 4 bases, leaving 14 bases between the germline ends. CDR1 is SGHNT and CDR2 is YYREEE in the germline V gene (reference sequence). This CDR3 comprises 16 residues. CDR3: CASSLRGGRSTGELFF. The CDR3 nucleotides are TGTGCCAGCAGCTTGAGGGGGGGGCGTAGCACCGGGGAGCTGTTTTTT.

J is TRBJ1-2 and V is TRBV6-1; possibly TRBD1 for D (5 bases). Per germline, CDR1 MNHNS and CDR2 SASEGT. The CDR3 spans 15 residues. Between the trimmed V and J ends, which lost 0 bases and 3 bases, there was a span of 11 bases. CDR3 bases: TGTGCCAGCAGTGAAGCGGACATCCGATACTATGGCTACACCTTC. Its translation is CASSEADIRYYGYTF.

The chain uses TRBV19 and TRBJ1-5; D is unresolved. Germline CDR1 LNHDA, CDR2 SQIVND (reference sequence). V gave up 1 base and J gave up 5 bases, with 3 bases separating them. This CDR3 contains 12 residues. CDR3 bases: TGTGCCAGTAGTATAGGGGATCAGCCCCAGCATTTT. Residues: CASSIGDQPQHF.

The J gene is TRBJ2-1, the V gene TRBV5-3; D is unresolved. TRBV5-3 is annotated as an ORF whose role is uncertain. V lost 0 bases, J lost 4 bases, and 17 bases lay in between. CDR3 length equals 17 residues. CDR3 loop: CARSLGGRQNKYNEQFF. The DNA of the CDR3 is TGTGCCAGAAGCTTGGGGGGTCGGCAGAATAAATACAATGAGCAGTTCTTC.

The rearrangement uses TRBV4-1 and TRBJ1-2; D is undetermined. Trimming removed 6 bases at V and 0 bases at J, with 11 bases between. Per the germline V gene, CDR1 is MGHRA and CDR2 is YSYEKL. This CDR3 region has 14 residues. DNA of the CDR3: TGCGCCAGCAGTCCTGACGGAACTAACTATGGCTACACCTTC. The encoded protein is CASSPDGTNYGYTF.

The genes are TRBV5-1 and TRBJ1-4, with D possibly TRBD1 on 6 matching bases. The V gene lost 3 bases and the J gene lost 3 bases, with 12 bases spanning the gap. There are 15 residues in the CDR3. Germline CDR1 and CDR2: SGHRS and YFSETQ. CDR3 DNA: TGCGCCAGCAGCTCGCAAGGGGGGGCTAATGAAAAACTGTTTTTT. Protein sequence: CASSSQGGANEKLFF. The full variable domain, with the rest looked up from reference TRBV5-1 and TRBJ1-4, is KAGVTQTPRYLIKTRGQQVTLSCSPISGHRSVSWYQQTPGQGLQFLFEYFSETQRNKGNFPGRFSGRQFSNSRSEMNVSTLELGDSALYLCASSSQGGANEKLFFGSGTQLSVL.

This CDR3 is CASSQETQATNEKLFF. As DNA, the CDR3 is TGCGCCAGCAGCCAAGAGACACAAGCAACTAATGAAAAACTGTTTTTT. The rearrangement links TRBV4-1 to TRBJ1-4; unclear D gene. Between the trimmed V and J ends, which lost 0 bases and 0 bases, there was a span of 8 bases. Germline V gene sequence: CDR1 MGHRA, CDR2 YSYEKL. The CDR3 is 16 amino acids.

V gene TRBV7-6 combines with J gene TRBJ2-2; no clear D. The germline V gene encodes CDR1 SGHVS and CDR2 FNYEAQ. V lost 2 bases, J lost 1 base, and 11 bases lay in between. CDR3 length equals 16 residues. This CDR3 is CASSLMGMRNTGELFF. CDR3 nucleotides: TGTGCCAGCAGCTTAATGGGCATGCGGAACACCGGGGAGCTGTTTTTT.

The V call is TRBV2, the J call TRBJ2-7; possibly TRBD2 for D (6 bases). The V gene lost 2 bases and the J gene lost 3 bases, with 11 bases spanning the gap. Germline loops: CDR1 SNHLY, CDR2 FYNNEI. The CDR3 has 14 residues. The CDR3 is CASSERRGRYEQYF. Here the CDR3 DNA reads TGTGCCAGCAGTGAAAGGCGGGGACGCTACGAGCAGTACTTC.

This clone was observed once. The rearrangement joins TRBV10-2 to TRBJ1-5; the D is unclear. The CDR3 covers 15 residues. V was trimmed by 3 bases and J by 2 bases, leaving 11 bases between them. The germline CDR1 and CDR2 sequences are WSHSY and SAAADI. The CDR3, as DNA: TGCGCCAGCAGTGAAGATCGGGCTGGCAATCAGCCCCAGCATTTT. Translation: CASSEDRAGNQPQHF.

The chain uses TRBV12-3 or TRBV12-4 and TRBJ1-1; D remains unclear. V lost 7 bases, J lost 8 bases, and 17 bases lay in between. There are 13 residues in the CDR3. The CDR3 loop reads CASTGRHSTEAFF. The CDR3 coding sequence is TGTGCCAGCACCGGGCGCCACAGTACGGAAGCTTTCTTT.

The DNA of the CDR3 is TGTGCCAGCAGCTTCACTTCCCTTGAAGCTTTCTTT. Protein: CASSFTSLEAFF. The V gene is TRBV12-3 or TRBV12-4, the J gene TRBJ1-1, with D hard to call. Trimming pared 6 bases from V and 7 bases from J, leaving 12 bases between. The CDR3 is 12 residues long.

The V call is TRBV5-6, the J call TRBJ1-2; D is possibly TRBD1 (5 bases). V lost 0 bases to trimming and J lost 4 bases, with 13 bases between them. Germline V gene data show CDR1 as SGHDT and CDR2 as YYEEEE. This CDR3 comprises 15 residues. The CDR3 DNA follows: TGTGCCAGCAGCTTGGGACGGCCTGGGGGCTATGGCTACACCTTC. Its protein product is CASSLGRPGGYGYTF.